This record looks at one TCR beta chain sequence and its context. The data were taken from a study of T cells in Graves' hyperthyroidism and ophthalmopathy. The length of the CDR3 is 13 residues. Germline V CDR1 and CDR2: MDHEN, SYDVKM. Trimming stripped 3 bases from V and 5 bases from J, with 10 bases between. Amplification targeted TCR beta CDR3 regions from RNA transcripts. First-round RT-PCR targeting the TCR CDR3 was performed with the HTBI primer set. TCRdb re-called the multiplex PCR reads with MiXCR, one entry per CDR3 protein. The sample lists around 720,000 distinct CDR3 sequences, approximately 36% occurring once.

The sequence derives from a middle-aged woman with Graves' hyperthyroidism. The chain has TRBV28 and TRBJ1-2; possibly TRBD1 for D (5 bases). Sequencing was done on a sample of blood. The CDR3 DNA follows: TGTGCCAGCAGTTTCCAGGGCGTGTATGGCTACACCTTC. Residues: CASSFQGVYGYTF.